This record covers a single T cell receptor (beta chain). No antigen is known for it. Profiled with immunoSEQ multiplex PCR; TCRdb holds only in-frame clones, not every one. The sample shows more than 15,000 clones, about four fifths of them seen only once. The data originate from a study of lymphopenia after photon versus proton radiotherapy. Study-wide points: After the lymphocyte nadir, photon-treated repertoires showed oligoclonal expansion, especially of CD8+ Temra cells. In patients who died, overall survival fell as post-nadir TCR diversity dropped more. Under photons, naive T cells and diversity fell while effector/memory populations rose.

The CDR3 runs 13 residues. Trimming took off 6 bases at V and 2 bases at J, with 9 bases between the two ends. Germline CDR1 is WSHSY and CDR2 is SAAADI. This sequence originates from a woman aged 50 to 60 with pancreatic cancer. V usage is TRBV10-2 and J usage is TRBJ2-3; no reliable D call. Source: peripheral blood, taken from a patient treated with photon-based radiotherapy. This chain's CDR3 is CASSGFSTDTQYF. In DNA form, the CDR3 reads TGCGCCAGCAGCGGTTTCTCCACAGATACGCAGTATTTT.